This T cell receptor (beta chain) was sequenced during a study of blood T cell repertoires in COVID-19. Study overall: Samples representing acute and convalescent COVID-19 were sourced from the United States, Italy and Spain. Sources were T cells, B-cell-depleted T cells, or PBMCs; the material itself was cDNA or gDNA.

V lost 4 bases to trimming and J lost 15 bases; unmatched junction nucleotides: 9. Germline-derived CDR1 and CDR2 are GTSNPN and SVGIG (reference sequence). CDR3 length: 11 residues. Seattle patients were enrolled while actively infected and followed longitudinally. TCRdb's table, derived via immunoSEQ multiplex PCR, lists solely in-frame clones and lacks some. This sample has about 200,000 clones; 75% to 85% occur once, and the top ten carry 8% to 9%. This clonotype was sampled from an elderly woman with COVID-19, enrolled during active disease. The sample taken for sequencing was peripheral blood. The rearrangement joins TRBV30 to TRBJ2-1, with 7 bases aligning to TRBD2. The CDR3 sequence is CAWKRTREGFF. CDR3 DNA sequence: TGTGCCTGGAAACGGACTAGGGAGGGGTTCTTC.